Below, one T cell receptor (beta chain) is given with its context. At one of its ends the junction is not consistent with the germline gene, which may arise from a read error. The germline V gene encodes CDR1 MNHEY and CDR2 SVGAGI. CDR3 size: 14 residues. The data were obtained in a study of blood T cell repertoires in COVID-19. Study information: The origin of the acute and convalescent COVID-19 samples was the United States, Italy and Spain.

Clones were sequenced by immunoSEQ multiplex PCR, and TCRdb holds only the in-frame ones, with some missing. In the table there are about 340,000 clones, 80% to 90% of which are singletons. Seattle participants joined during active infection and were tracked over time. This chain joins TRBV6-5 and TRBJ2-3; no definite D call. This receptor was taken from a woman in her fifties or sixties with COVID-19, enrolled during active disease. The sequencing input was peripheral blood. The CDR3 region has the DNA TGTGCCAGCAGATACTCGTATCCCACAGATACGCAGTATTTT. This translates into CASRYSYPTDTQYF.